A selection of T cell receptor beta chains follows, all from one sample in a study of blood T cell repertoires in COVID-19. The data were produced by immunoSEQ multiplex PCR, yet TCRdb's version contains in-frame clones alone and is incomplete. Here the sample spans roughly 100,000 clones, roughly 90% being singletons. The sequenced sample consisted of peripheral blood. These TCRs come from a man of 80 years or more with acute or convalescent COVID-19. Both conserved end residues are part of each CDR3. Each record gives: V gene, clone size, D gene, J gene, CDR3 protein, CDR3 DNA. A D gene is named only where the DNA matches it firmly. Clone size is stated in some rows and not others, as once, few, many or a class when expanded.

TRBV2	-	-	TRBJ2-1	CAGRTSFDNEQFF	TGTGCCGGTCGGACATCCTTTGACAATGAGCAGTTCTTC
TRBV18	-	-	TRBJ2-7	CASSIRQLNYEQYF	TGTGCCAGCTCAATCCGACAGCTGAACTACGAGCAGTACTTC
TRBV5-4	-	-	TRBJ2-1	CASSLGEALEQFF	TGTGCCAGCAGCTTGGGCGAAGCGCTTGAGCAGTTCTTC
TRBV6-6	-	-	TRBJ1-1	CASSWVHGTEAFF	TGTGCCAGCAGTTGGGTCCACGGGACTGAAGCTTTCTTT
TRBV7-2	-	TRBD1	TRBJ1-5	CASSSRTGRMEPQHF	TGTGCCAGCAGCTCCCGGACAGGGAGAATGGAGCCCCAGCATTTT
TRBV24-1	-	TRBD2	TRBJ2-3	CATSDSAGGPRTDTQYF	TGTGCCACCAGTGATTCCGCGGGAGGCCCCCGCACAGATACGCAGTATTTT
TRBV3-1/TRBV3-2	-	TRBD2	TRBJ2-5	CASSNDRTSGRETQYF	TGTGCCAGCAGCAACGATCGGACTAGCGGGAGAGAGACCCAGTACTTC
TRBV19	-	TRBD2	TRBJ2-7	CASSIRTSGRSPYEQYF	TGTGCCAGTAGTATCCGGACTAGCGGGAGATCGCCCTACGAGCAGTACTTC
TRBV7-2	-	-	TRBJ2-3	CASSTDYTDTQYF	TGTGCCAGCAGCACTGACTATACAGATACGCAGTATTTT
TRBV7-2	-	TRBD2	TRBJ2-1	CASSLASAGFSYNEQFF	TGTGCCAGCAGCTTAGCTTCAGCGGGGTTCTCCTACAATGAGCAGTTCTTC
TRBV6-5	-	TRBD1	TRBJ1-2	CASRFPGTGLGGYTF	TGTGCCAGCAGGTTCCCCGGGACAGGCCTCGGGGGCTACACCTTC
TRBV6-5	few	-	TRBJ2-5	CASSYSAANTETQYF	TGTGCCAGCAGTTACTCAGCGGCTAACACAGAGACCCAGTACTTC
TRBV7-2	-	-	TRBJ1-3	CASSLAQGFSGNTIYF	TGTGCCAGCAGCTTAGCGCAGGGGTTCTCTGGAAACACCATATATTTT
TRBV3-1/TRBV3-2	-	-	TRBJ2-1	CASSQVGAGNEQFF	TGTGCCAGCAGCCAAGTAGGGGCAGGGAATGAGCAGTTCTTC
TRBV3-1/TRBV3-2	-	TRBD1	TRBJ1-2	CASSPTAQGASGYTF	TGTGCCAGCAGCCCCACGGCACAGGGGGCTTCTGGCTACACCTTC
TRBV6-5	few	TRBD1	TRBJ2-7	CASSAGGDSYEQYF	TGTGCCAGCAGCGCAGGGGGCGATAGTTACGAGCAGTACTTC
TRBV28	few	-	TRBJ1-3	CASSFSSGNTIYF	TGTGCCAGCAGTTTCAGCTCTGGAAACACCATATATTTT
TRBV5-1	-	TRBD2	TRBJ2-7	CASSLGLAGGFSYEQYF	TGCGCCAGCAGCTTGGGACTAGCGGGAGGCTTCTCCTACGAGCAGTACTTC
TRBV28	-	-	TRBJ1-2	CASRPSGSAYGYTF	TGTGCCAGCAGGCCTTCCGGGTCCGCCTATGGCTACACCTTC
TRBV24-1	-	TRBD1	TRBJ1-2	CATRSSGGDYGYTF	TGTGCCACTCGATCCTCAGGGGGCGACTATGGCTACACCTTC
TRBV25-1	-	-	TRBJ1-1	CASSEWGRGGTEAFF	TGTGCCAGCAGTGAATGGGGCAGGGGTGGCACTGAAGCTTTCTTT
TRBV6-5	-	-	TRBJ1-6	CASSYTGDNSPLHF	TGTGCCAGCAGTTACACAGGAGATAATTCACCCCTCCACTTT
TRBV5-4	-	-	TRBJ1-6	CASSLYRVGANSPLHF	TGTGCCAGCAGCCTGTACAGGGTCGGGGCAAATTCACCCCTCCACTTT
TRBV7-8	-	-	TRBJ2-3	CASSPRHRWERADTQYF	TGTGCCAGCAGCCCCCGTCATAGGTGGGAGCGGGCAGATACGCAGTATTTT
TRBV6-5	-	-	TRBJ2-6	CASSRSGANVLTF	TGTGCCAGCAGCCGCTCTGGGGCCAACGTCCTGACTTTC
TRBV28	once	-	TRBJ2-7	CASSLRTWYEQYF	TGTGCCAGCAGTTTAAGGACTTGGTACGAGCAGTACTTC
TRBV28	-	-	TRBJ2-2	CASSLSQGAGELFF	TGTGCCAGCAGTCTCTCACAGGGAGCCGGGGAGCTGTTTTTT
TRBV7-3	-	TRBD2	TRBJ2-3	CASRLTSESTDTQYF	TGTGCCAGCAGGCTGACTAGCGAAAGCACAGATACGCAGTATTTT
TRBV21-1	-	-	TRBJ2-1	CASSCRGSGSYNEQFF	TGTGCCAGCAGCTGCCGGGGGAGCGGGAGTTACAATGAGCAGTTCTTC
TRBV19	-	TRBD1	TRBJ2-4	CASSTLTLDRRIQYF	TGTGCCAGTAGTACCCTGACGTTGGACAGGCGAATTCAGTACTTC
TRBV9	-	TRBD2	TRBJ2-1	CASSAGTRYNEQFF	TGTGCCAGCAGCGCCGGGACTAGATACAATGAGCAGTTCTTC
TRBV5-1	-	-	TRBJ2-2	CASSRIGAVNTGELFF	TGCGCCAGCAGCCGCATCGGTGCGGTTAACACCGGGGAGCTGTTTTTT
TRBV4-3	-	TRBD2	TRBJ2-1	CASSQGFAGAYNEQFF	TGCGCCAGCAGCCAAGGGTTCGCGGGAGCATACAATGAGCAGTTCTTC
TRBV11-1	-	TRBD1	TRBJ2-5	CASSPRGFPQETQYF	TGTGCCAGCAGCCCCAGGGGGTTTCCACAAGAGACCCAGTACTTC
TRBV14	-	TRBD2	TRBJ2-1	CASSQGSGRVNEQFF	TGTGCCAGCAGCCAAGGTAGCGGGAGGGTCAATGAGCAGTTCTTC
TRBV7-2	few	TRBD2	TRBJ2-7	CASSLSAGGFHEQYF	TGTGCCAGCAGCTTATCGGCGGGAGGATTCCACGAGCAGTACTTC